This entry lists 22 T cell receptor beta chains sequenced from one sample in a study of cytomegalovirus exposure and HLA in healthy donors. Use of 60 Vbeta and 13 Jbeta primers characterized the PCR. The protocol was immunoSEQ multiplex PCR, while the TCRdb copy is restricted to in-frame clones and leaves out a portion. The sample carries more than 40,000 clones, 81% recorded once. Sequencing was carried out using PBMCs. The receptors derive from a man aged 50-59 years in good health and CMV-seronegative.

This chain joins TRBV5-4 and TRBJ1-2; D may be TRBD1 (6 bases). The CDR3 has 13 amino acids. V was shortened by 4 bases and J by 2 bases, with 9 bases between the two germline ends. Germline CDR1 is SGHNT and CDR2 is YYREEE (reference sequence). CDR3 protein: CASSPDRNYGYTF. DNA for the CDR3: TGTGCCAGCAGCCCGGACAGAAACTATGGCTACACCTTC.

The chain couples TRBV7-9 to TRBJ2-2; TRBD2 matches 8 bases. CDR3 length: 17 residues. V was pared by 5 bases and J by 7 bases, with 15 bases of the junction left unmatched. CDR1 is SEHNR and CDR2 is FQNEAQ in the germline V gene (reference sequence). CDR3 protein: CASSRPPNSGNDGELFF. The CDR3 bases are TGTGCCAGCAGCCGCCCTCCGAATAGCGGGAACGACGGGGAGCTGTTTTTT. The full variable domain, with the rest looked up from reference TRBV7-9 and TRBJ2-2, is DTGVSQNPRHKITKRGQNVTFRCDPISEHNRLYWYRQTLGQGPEFLTYFQNEAQLEKSRLLSDRFSAERPKGSFSTLEIQRTEQGDSAMYLCASSRPPNSGNDGELFFGEGSRLTVL.

As concerns this clone: The junction does not match germline at one end; this may be a read error. The rearrangement links TRBV7-9 to TRBJ1-1; 9 bases align to TRBD1. The germline V gene has CDR1 SEHNR and CDR2 FQNEAQ (reference sequence). This CDR3 spans 15 amino acids. Written as DNA, the CDR3 is TGTTCCAGCAGCTTGTACCTGGACAGGGGAACTGAAGCTTTCTTT. Translated: CSSSLYLDRGTEAFF.

This chain uses TRBV9 with TRBJ2-1, with 8 bases that match TRBD2. Germline values: CDR1 SGDLS, CDR2 YYNGEE. The V and J ends lost 0 bases and 8 bases, in that order; junction bases with no gene match: 4. This CDR3 contains 14 residues. The CDR3 DNA sequence: TGTGCCAGCAGCGTAGGTCCAGCGGGGGATGAGCAGTTCTTC. This sequence encodes CASSVGPAGDEQFF.

CDR3 sequence: CASRPGLAGVDEQYF. The CDR3 DNA follows: TGTGCCAGCAGACCGGGACTAGCGGGAGTTGACGAGCAGTACTTC. V is TRBV27 and J is TRBJ2-7; 14 bases fit TRBD2. V lost 6 bases, J lost 5 bases, and 6 bases stayed unmatched. This CDR3 region has 15 residues. Germline V gene sequence: CDR1 MNHEY, CDR2 SMNVEV (reference sequence).

This clone was recorded only once. J is TRBJ2-7 and V is TRBV5-6; 7 bases fit TRBD2. In germline, CDR1 is SGHDT, CDR2 YYEEEE. The CDR3 runs to 17 residues. Germline trimming cut 3 bases from V and 2 bases from J; bases unmatched to any gene: 14. Here the CDR3 reads CASSSDSGGRGTYEQYF. DNA of the CDR3: TGTGCCAGCAGCTCTGACTCGGGGGGACGGGGGACCTACGAGCAGTACTTC.

This chain connects TRBV7-2 to TRBJ2-3; 8 bases line up with TRBD2. The CDR3 runs to 17 residues. V lost 1 base and J lost 0; bases outside the gene matches: 6. Germline values: CDR1 SGHTA, CDR2 FQGNSA. CDR3 residues: CASSLETSASSTDTQYF. CDR3 sequence (DNA): TGTGCCAGCAGCTTAGAGACTAGCGCCTCTAGCACAGATACGCAGTATTTT.

The genes are TRBV15 and TRBJ1-6, with 8 bases lining up with TRBD1. CDR3 length: 15 amino acids. V lost 2 bases and J lost 10; bases outside the gene matches: 7. The germline CDR1 and CDR2 sequences are LNHNV and YYDKDF (reference sequence). The CDR3 region is CATSRPGQGGSPLHF. In nucleotides, the CDR3 is TGTGCCACCAGCAGACCCGGACAGGGTGGGTCACCCCTCCACTTT. Together with reference TRBV15 and TRBJ1-6, the CDR3 gives the full variable domain: DAMVIQNPRYQVTQFGKPVTLSCSQTLNHNVMYWYQQKSSQAPKLLFHYYDKDFNNEADTPDNFQSRRPNTSFCFLDIRSPGLGDTAMYLCATSRPGQGGSPLHFGNGTRLTVT.

A few counts support this clone. The chain combines TRBV19 with TRBJ2-5; possibly TRBD2 for D (5 bases). The CDR3 has 13 residues. Trimming cost V 5 bases and J 4 bases, with 11 bases left between them. CDR1 and CDR2 from the germline V gene are LNHDA and SQIVND (reference sequence). This chain's CDR3 is CASSSGWGETQYF. The CDR3 DNA sequence: TGTGCCAGTAGTTCGGGGTGGGGAGAGACCCAGTACTTC.

The sample holds a few counts of this clone. The V call is TRBV7-2, the J call TRBJ2-7; D possibly corresponds to TRBD2 (5 bases). Per the germline V gene, CDR1 is SGHTA and CDR2 is FQGNSA. The length of the CDR3 is 15 residues. The V end was cut by 3 bases, the J end by 3 bases, with 15 bases between. CDR3 amino acids: CASSFTGSAVYEQYF. CDR3 nucleotides: TGTGCCAGCAGCTTTACGGGGTCCGCCGTCTACGAGCAGTACTTC. Complete variable domain (other parts from reference TRBV7-2 and TRBJ2-7): GAGVSQSPSNKVTEKGKDVELRCDPISGHTALYWYRQSLGQGLEFLIYFQGNSAPDKSGLPSDRFSAERTGGSVSTLTIQRTQQEDSAVYLCASSFTGSAVYEQYFGPGTRLTVT.

This rearrangement joins TRBV4-3 to TRBJ2-7, with a weak D call TRBD1 (6 bases). Per germline, CDR1 LGHNA and CDR2 YSLEER. Trimming cost V 1 base and J 2 bases, with 12 bases left between them. This CDR3 spans 15 amino acids. The DNA of the CDR3 is TGCGCCAGCAGCCAAGCCCCACAGGGTCCCTACGAGCAGTACTTC. Residues: CASSQAPQGPYEQYF.

This clone was detected once. The chain is built from TRBV30 and TRBJ2-5, with D hard to call. Trimming cost V 0 bases and J 7 bases, with 12 bases left between them. The length of the CDR3 is 13 residues. CDR1 GTSNPN and CDR2 SVGIG come from the germline V gene (reference sequence). The CDR3 loop reads CAWSVISPRTQYF. The CDR3 coding sequence is TGTGCCTGGAGTGTAATTAGTCCGCGGACCCAGTACTTC.

This chain links TRBV7-3 with TRBJ2-3; TRBD2 agrees at 13 bases. Germline CDR1 is SGHTA and CDR2 is FQGTGA. CDR3 size: 17 residues. V dropped 5 bases and J dropped 2; count of bases not matched to a gene: 7. The CDR3 sequence: CASSAPGTSGVTDTQYF. CDR3 DNA: TGTGCCAGCAGCGCCCCCGGGACTAGCGGGGTCACAGATACGCAGTATTTT.

The chain recombines TRBV7-9 with TRBJ1-1; no definite D call. Germline-derived CDR1 and CDR2 are SEHNR and FQNEAQ (reference sequence). Trimming took off 2 bases at V and 2 bases at J, with 9 bases between the two ends. This CDR3 has 14 amino acids. The CDR3: CASSLNGINTEAFF. As DNA, the CDR3 is TGTGCCAGCAGCTTAAACGGGATCAACACTGAAGCTTTCTTT.

The V and J genes are TRBV30 and TRBJ1-4, with D unclear. V was cut by 2 bases and J by 4 bases, with 26 bases left in between. Germline V gives CDR1 GTSNPN, CDR2 SVGIG (reference sequence). CDR3 length: 19 residues. The DNA of the CDR3 is TGTGCCTGGAGTCTAACCCGGGAGACCGGACGACGGGATAATGAAAAACTGTTTTTT. This sequence encodes CAWSLTRETGRRDNEKLFF.

In nucleotides, the CDR3 is TGTGCCTGGAGTGGCGGGGGACAAGAGACCCAGTACTTC. It encodes CAWSGGGQETQYF. The chain uses TRBV30 and TRBJ2-5; TRBD2 agrees at 7 bases. From germline, CDR1 is GTSNPN and CDR2 SVGIG (reference sequence). Germline trimming cut 1 base from V and 2 bases from J; bases unmatched to any gene: 1. The CDR3 covers 13 residues.

This clone was counted a few times. The V gene is TRBV4-2, the J gene TRBJ2-7; 7 bases map to TRBD2. Looked up from germline, CDR1 is LGHNA and CDR2 is YNFKEQ. CDR3 size: 16 residues. The V segment lost 1 base and the J segment 0 bases; nucleotides outside the gene matches: 6. The CDR3 region is CASSQGPTSFSYEQYF. CDR3 DNA: TGTGCCAGCAGCCAAGGCCCGACTAGCTTCTCCTACGAGCAGTACTTC.

V is TRBV30 and J is TRBJ2-5; 7 bases fit TRBD2. Germline CDR1 is GTSNPN and CDR2 is SVGIG (reference sequence). The CDR3 spans 18 residues. V shed 4 bases and J 4 bases; nucleotides not matched to a gene: 21. The CDR3 nucleotides are TGTGCCTGGACCCTAGGCCCGGGGCTAGCGGCGGGAGCAGAGACCCAGTACTTC. Protein sequence: CAWTLGPGLAAGAETQYF.

The gene calls are TRBV9 and TRBJ2-1, with 7 bases identical to TRBD2. CDR1 and CDR2 (germline): SGDLS, YYNGEE. This CDR3 has 15 residues. J gave up 4 bases and V 2 bases, and 6 bases lay outside the gene matches. The CDR3 DNA reads TGTGCCAGCAGCGTCCTAGCGGACCTATACAATGAGCAGTTCTTC. Protein product: CASSVLADLYNEQFF.

The chain recombines TRBV10-3 with TRBJ2-7; 7 bases match TRBD1. CDR1 is ENHRY, CDR2 SYGVKD, per germline. The junction had 4 bases not matched to a gene; V was cut back by 3 bases and J by 2 bases. This CDR3 region has 14 residues. Here the CDR3 reads CAISDAQGTYEQYF. The DNA of the CDR3 is TGTGCCATCAGTGATGCACAGGGGACCTACGAGCAGTACTTC.

The chain uses TRBV4-2 and TRBJ2-7; 7 bases line up with TRBD2. CDR1 and CDR2 (germline): LGHNA, YNFKEQ. The trim removed 1 base at V and 5 bases at J, leaving 8 bases unmatched. The CDR3 contains 15 residues. CDR3 nucleotides: TGTGCCAGCAGCCAAGCCGGGCAGGGAGGGAACGAGCAGTACTTC. Translating gives CASSQAGQGGNEQYF.

The chain links TRBV5-1 to TRBJ2-5, with 7 bases fitting TRBD1. J gave up 1 base and V 4 bases, and 7 bases lay outside the gene matches. The CDR3 runs to 15 residues. Germline V gene data show CDR1 as SGHRS and CDR2 as YFSETQ. CDR3 protein: CASSLGGQAQETQYF. The DNA of the CDR3 is TGCGCCAGCAGCCTCGGAGGACAGGCCCAAGAGACCCAGTACTTC.